Listed below are T cell receptor beta chains from one sample, sequenced in a study of spatial heterogeneity in lung cancer. TCRdb reprocessed the 5' RACE reads via MiXCR and lists one record per CDR3 protein. The sample lists about 44,000 distinct CDR3 sequences, around 13% occurring once. The sequencing used PBMCs, collected at surgery. The source is a male donor with early-stage non-small cell lung cancer. Both conserved end residues are part of each CDR3. A D gene is named only where the DNA matches it firmly. The size field is filled for only some rows; it gives once, few, many or a size class.

>TRBV20-1|NA|TRBJ1-5|few
CSAYQGNNRGGQPQHF
TGCAGTGCTTACCAGGGAAATAACAGAGGTGGCCAGCCCCAGCATTTT
>TRBV24-1|NA|TRBJ1-5|NA
CATSDFRTEQPQHF
TGTGCCACCAGTGATTTTCGGACGGAGCAGCCCCAGCATTTT
>TRBV7-2|NA|TRBJ2-3|NA
CASSFGGFTDTQYF
TGTGCCAGCAGCTTTGGGGGTTTTACAGATACGCAGTATTTT
>TRBV4-2|NA|TRBJ2-1|few
CASSQAHYTGNYNEQFF
TGTGCCAGCAGCCAAGCTCACTATACGGGGAACTACAATGAGCAGTTCTTC
>TRBV5-4|NA|TRBJ2-7|NA
CASSPEGRTGEQYF
TGTGCCAGCAGCCCAGAGGGCCGCACGGGGGAGCAGTACTTC
>TRBV19|NA|TRBJ2-1|many
CASSIDTGPHTYNEQFF
TGTGCCAGTAGTATCGATACAGGCCCCCACACCTACAATGAGCAGTTCTTC
>TRBV7-2|TRBD1|TRBJ2-7|few
CASSLGRGHPSEQYF
TGTGCCAGCAGCTTAGGCAGGGGGCACCCCTCCGAGCAGTACTTC
>TRBV27|NA|TRBJ1-2|few
CASSLSANPNYGYTF
TGTGCCAGCAGTTTATCGGCGAACCCTAACTATGGCTACACCTTC
>TRBV7-6|TRBD1|TRBJ2-1|NA
CASRPGQGTGGEQFF
TGTGCCAGCAGACCTGGACAGGGAACAGGGGGGGAGCAGTTCTTC
>TRBV19|NA|TRBJ2-1|few
CASAWGRGDYNEQFF
TGTGCCAGCGCTTGGGGCAGGGGAGATTACAATGAGCAGTTCTTC
>TRBV9|NA|TRBJ2-2|many
CASSVDRAGYVGELFF
TGTGCCAGCAGCGTAGACAGGGCTGGGTATGTCGGAGAGCTGTTTTTT
>TRBV9|NA|TRBJ2-5|many
CASSVRGEETQYF
TGTGCCAGCAGCGTAAGAGGGGAGGAGACCCAGTACTTC
>TRBV20-1|NA|TRBJ1-2|few
CSASSGNYGYTF
TGCAGTGCTAGTTCAGGAAACTATGGCTACACCTTC
>TRBV12-3/TRBV12-4|TRBD2|TRBJ2-7|NA
CASSFLAEYEQYF
TGTGCCAGCAGTTTCCTAGCGGAATACGAGCAGTACTTC
>TRBV7-9|NA|TRBJ2-2|once
CASSSRDDTGELFF
TGTGCCAGCAGCTCCCGGGACGACACCGGGGAGCTGTTTTTT
>TRBV10-3|NA|TRBJ1-2|many
CAISGDISYGYTF
TGTGCCATCAGTGGGGACATCTCCTATGGCTACACCTTC
>TRBV18|NA|TRBJ1-4|few
CASSPRTTGGDNEKLFF
TGTGCCAGCTCACCCCGAACAACGGGGGGGGATAATGAAAAACTGTTTTTT
>TRBV2|TRBD1|TRBJ1-5|NA
CASSEGQRNQPQHF
TGTGCCAGCAGTGAGGGACAGCGCAATCAGCCCCAGCATTTT
>TRBV19|TRBD1|TRBJ1-4|NA
CASWDRGREKLFF
TGTGCCAGCTGGGACAGGGGGAGAGAAAAACTGTTTTTT
>TRBV12-3/TRBV12-4|NA|TRBJ1-1|NA
CASSLAGGAEAFF
TGTGCCAGCAGTTTGGCAGGCGGGGCTGAAGCTTTCTTT
>TRBV7-2|NA|TRBJ2-1|many
CASSLNTASYNEQFF
TGTGCCAGCAGCTTAAACACCGCATCCTACAATGAGCAGTTCTTC
>TRBV20-1|NA|TRBJ2-2|few
CSASRLNTGELFF
TGCAGTGCTAGCAGACTGAATACCGGGGAGCTGTTTTTT
>TRBV27|TRBD1|TRBJ1-2|many
CASSLGRTGGVYGYTF
TGTGCCAGCAGTTTAGGGAGGACAGGGGGCGTCTATGGCTACACCTTC
>TRBV20-1|NA|TRBJ2-7|NA
CSAGPGAEGEQYF
TGCAGTGCCGGGCCAGGGGCGGAGGGCGAGCAGTACTTC
>TRBV15|NA|TRBJ2-5|large
CATSRLAGETQYF
TGTGCCACCAGCAGACTAGCAGGGGAGACCCAGTACTTC
>TRBV5-1|NA|TRBJ1-1|many
CASSLGGAPEAFF
TGCGCCAGCAGCTTGGGAGGCGCGCCGGAGGCTTTCTTT
>TRBV6-1|NA|TRBJ2-4|few
CASSDQGAKNIQYF
TGTGCCAGCAGTGACCAGGGGGCCAAAAACATTCAGTACTTC
>TRBV7-2|NA|TRBJ1-1|few
CASSPGVANTEAFF
TGTGCCAGCAGCCCAGGGGTGGCGAACACTGAAGCTTTCTTT
>TRBV7-2|TRBD1|TRBJ1-1|NA
CASSLLRDSEAFF
TGTGCCAGCAGCTTACTCCGGGACAGTGAAGCTTTCTTT
>TRBV5-1|NA|TRBJ2-7|NA
CASSLISEGTYEQYF
TGCGCCAGCAGCTTAATATCGGAGGGCACCTACGAGCAGTACTTC
>TRBV5-1|TRBD1|TRBJ2-1|many
CASGTGTGVWNEQFF
TGCGCCAGCGGAACCGGGACAGGGGTGTGGAATGAGCAGTTCTTC
>TRBV7-6|NA|TRBJ2-7|few
CASSLSTGGIYEQYF
TGTGCCAGCAGCTTATCGACAGGTGGGATCTACGAGCAGTACTTC
>TRBV6-6|NA|TRBJ1-5|many
CASSSGGGGNQPQHF
TGTGCCAGCAGCAGCGGGGGCGGTGGCAATCAGCCCCAGCATTTT
>TRBV24-1|NA|TRBJ2-2|NA
CATSDLGRPGELFF
TGTGCCACCAGTGATTTGGGCAGGCCCGGGGAGCTGTTTTTT
>TRBV5-1|NA|TRBJ2-5|few
CASSLLDRPLGTQYF
TGCGCCAGCAGCTTATTGGACAGACCCTTGGGGACCCAGTACTTC
>TRBV5-6|TRBD1|TRBJ2-5|many
CASSLADRDIETQYF
TGTGCCAGCAGCTTGGCGGACAGGGACATAGAGACCCAGTACTTC
>TRBV13|NA|TRBJ2-7|NA
CASSLGGLHEQYF
TGTGCCAGCAGCTTAGGGGGGCTGCACGAGCAGTACTTC
>TRBV20-1|NA|TRBJ1-2|NA
CSARPSGEGYTF
TGCAGTGCTAGGCCCTCCGGGGAAGGCTACACCTTC
>TRBV29-1|NA|TRBJ2-5|many
CSAGTAQETQYF
TGCAGCGCCGGGACCGCACAAGAGACCCAGTACTTC
>TRBV10-3|TRBD1|TRBJ2-1|few
CAIRQGAEKGNEQFF
TGTGCCATCAGACAGGGGGCGGAAAAAGGGAATGAGCAGTTCTTC
>TRBV21-1|NA|TRBJ2-1|few
CASTGWRLDREMQFF
TGTGCCAGCACCGGGTGGAGACTGGATCGGGAAATGCAGTTCTTC
>TRBV5-1|NA|TRBJ2-2|few
CASTLDTLNTGELFF
TGCGCCAGCACCCTGGACACCCTGAACACCGGGGAGCTGTTTTTT
>TRBV5-1|NA|TRBJ1-3|few
CASSLGTGTRNTIYF
TGCGCCAGCAGCCTTGGAACCGGAACTCGAAACACCATATATTTT
>TRBV6-2/TRBV6-3|NA|TRBJ2-1|NA
CASSYSSNEQFF
TGTGCCAGCAGTTACTCAAGTAATGAGCAGTTCTTC